These T cell receptor beta chains were read from a single sample in a study of spatial heterogeneity in lung cancer. TCRdb re-called the 5' RACE reads through MiXCR, storing one row per CDR3 protein. The sample lists roughly 70,000 distinct CDR3 sequences, approximately 12% occurring once. Sample: PBMCs, taken at surgery. These receptors all come from a male donor with early-stage non-small cell lung cancer. Each CDR3 is given with its conserved first and last residue. D genes are given only for firm matches. Size tells how often a clone was seen (once, few, many) or the class of an expanded clone, and some rows leave it out.

-,TRBJ2-1,TRBV29-1,few,TGCAGCGCATACAGCGGGCTAGTTAACAATGAGCAGTTCTTC,CSAYSGLVNNEQFF
-,TRBJ2-2,TRBV28,-,TGTGCCAGCAGCGTCAGGGGAAGAGGCCCGGGCACCGGGGAGCTGTTTTTT,CASSVRGRGPGTGELFF
-,TRBJ2-6,TRBV29-1,many,TGCAGTGCCTGGGGTGGGGCCAACGTCCTGACTTTC,CSAWGGANVLTF
-,TRBJ2-3,TRBV2,few,TGTGCCAGCAGTGAAGCGCGGGATCCGACCGGAGGGCAGTATTTT,CASSEARDPTGGQYF
TRBD2,TRBJ2-1,TRBV5-1,few,TGCGCCAGCACGGAACTAGCGGTCGGTAATGAGCAGTTCTTC,CASTELAVGNEQFF
TRBD1,TRBJ1-1,TRBV7-9,few,TGTGCCAGCAGCTTAGCTGGCAGGGGGCGCGGGAACACTGAAGCTTTCTTT,CASSLAGRGRGNTEAFF
TRBD1,TRBJ1-6,TRBV12-3/TRBV12-4,many,TGTGCCAGCAGTGTGCCGGGACAGGGTTCACCCCTCCACTTT,CASSVPGQGSPLHF
TRBD1,TRBJ1-2,TRBV4-1,-,TGCGCCAGCAGCTTTACAGGACAGGGTTACGGCTACACCTTC,CASSFTGQGYGYTF
-,TRBJ2-2,TRBV20-1,few,TGCAGTGCTAGACCTAACACCGGGGAGCTGTTTTTT,CSARPNTGELFF
-,TRBJ1-1,TRBV5-5,few,TGTGCCAGCAGCTTGGAGGAGCTCCGAAACACTGAAGCTTTCTTT,CASSLEELRNTEAFF
TRBD1,TRBJ1-5,TRBV24-1,-,TGTGCCACCAGTGACCCTGGACAGGGAGGCAATCAGCCCCAGCATTTT,CATSDPGQGGNQPQHF
-,TRBJ2-1,TRBV29-1,-,TGCAGCGTGGAAGGGGGGGATATCTACAATGAGCAGTTCTTC,CSVEGGDIYNEQFF
TRBD2,TRBJ2-1,TRBV6-1,few,TGTGCCATCCCTTCGGGGCCTAGCGGGAGTGGTAATGAGCAGTTCTTC,CAIPSGPSGSGNEQFF
-,TRBJ1-2,TRBV4-3,few,TGCGCCAGCAGCCAGGGGGGAGGGCAGCGGGGCTACACCTTC,CASSQGGGQRGYTF
TRBD2,TRBJ2-1,TRBV3-1,few,TGTGCCAGCAGCCGGACCCCTAGCGGGACCTACAATGAGCAGTTCTTC,CASSRTPSGTYNEQFF
-,TRBJ2-1,TRBV29-1,many,TGCAGCGTTGAATTGTTAGGACCATACAATGAGCAGTTCTTC,CSVELLGPYNEQFF
-,TRBJ2-7,TRBV30,few,TGTGCCTGGATTATGAAGACGCCAAACTACGAGCAGTACTTC,CAWIMKTPNYEQYF
-,TRBJ1-4,TRBV20-1,-,TGCAGTGCTAGTGAAGGGCCAGGGACTAATGAAAAACTGTTTTTT,CSASEGPGTNEKLFF
-,TRBJ2-1,TRBV24-1,-,TGTGCCACCAGTGATTTCGGGGTCGAATACAATGAGCAGTTCTTC,CATSDFGVEYNEQFF
TRBD2,TRBJ2-7,TRBV15,few,TGTGCCACCAGCAGACACGGGACAGGGAAGGGGCTAGCGGGAGGGGTATCCTACGAGCAGTACTTC,CATSRHGTGKGLAGGVSYEQYF
TRBD1,TRBJ1-1,TRBV2,many,TGTGCCAGCATTCCGGACAGGGGAGCTGAAGCTTTCTTT,CASIPDRGAEAFF
-,TRBJ2-7,TRBV2,few,TGTGCCAGCAGTGAAGAGGCAGGGAGCTCCTACGAGCAGTACTTC,CASSEEAGSSYEQYF
-,TRBJ1-1,TRBV27,-,TGTGCCAGCAGTCCCAGGAGCCCCAACACTGAAGCTTTCTTT,CASSPRSPNTEAFF
-,TRBJ2-1,TRBV9,few,TGTGCCAGCAGCGTAACCGGGGACTCCTACAATGAGCAGTTCTTC,CASSVTGDSYNEQFF
-,TRBJ2-2,TRBV9,-,TGTGCCAGCAGCCTACTCTCGTCCGGGCGGGCCGGGGAGCTGTTTTTT,CASSLLSSGRAGELFF
-,TRBJ2-7,TRBV10-3,few,TGTGCCATCAGTGAGTCGCCTAACAGCAGACCCTACGAGCAGTACTTC,CAISESPNSRPYEQYF
-,TRBJ2-4,TRBV7-2,few,TGTGCCAGCAGCTTAGCATTAGGGAGAGAAAGAAACATTCAGTACTTC,CASSLALGRERNIQYF
-,TRBJ2-3,TRBV7-8,-,TGTGCCAGCAGCTCGGGAGCAGATACGCAGTATTTT,CASSSGADTQYF
TRBD1,TRBJ1-5,TRBV20-1,few,TGCAGTGCGCGGGACAGGGAAAGGAAGAATCAGCCCCAGCATTTT,CSARDRERKNQPQHF
-,TRBJ2-1,TRBV28,many,TGTGCCAGCAGGGTAGTAGGTACTGAGCAGTTCTTC,CASRVVGTEQFF
-,TRBJ1-4,TRBV11-2,-,TGTGCCAGCAGCTTAGATCTAACTGTCGGAGAAAAACTGTTTTTT,CASSLDLTVGEKLFF
-,TRBJ2-7,TRBV6-2/TRBV6-3,few,TGTGCCAGCAGTTACGGGGTCCTCGAGCAGTACTTC,CASSYGVLEQYF
-,TRBJ1-2,TRBV7-6,few,TGTGCCAGCAGCCCAAGAGGGGCAGGGAATGGCTACACCTTC,CASSPRGAGNGYTF
-,TRBJ1-5,TRBV30,many,TGTGCCTGGAGTGAGAATAGCAATCAGCCCCAGCATTTT,CAWSENSNQPQHF
-,TRBJ2-2,TRBV28,many,TGTGCCAGCAGTCCCCCCGGGACGATGGGGGAGCTGTTTTTT,CASSPPGTMGELFF
-,TRBJ2-7,TRBV6-2/TRBV6-3,few,TGTGCCAGCAGTTACTCAATCGGGACCGAGATTTTCTTAACCTACGAGCAGTACTTC,CASSYSIGTEIFLTYEQYF
TRBD1,TRBJ2-5,TRBV29-1,many,TGCAGCGTCCAACCGGGACAGGGGCGAGAGACCCAGTACTTC,CSVQPGQGRETQYF
TRBD1,TRBJ1-5,TRBV28,many,TGTGCCAGCAGTACCAGGGGACAGCCAGGCCGGCCTAATCAGCCCCAGCATTTT,CASSTRGQPGRPNQPQHF
TRBD2,TRBJ2-3,TRBV7-9,few,TGTGCCAGCAGCATGGTGCGGGAGGACCCAACAGATACGCAGTATTTT,CASSMVREDPTDTQYF
-,TRBJ2-1,TRBV7-2,many,TGTGCCAGCAGCTTAGTATGGGGTTCTCACAATGAGCAGTTCTTC,CASSLVWGSHNEQFF
-,TRBJ1-2,TRBV29-1,few,TGCAGCGTTGAAGGAGGGGATGGAGGCTACACCTTC,CSVEGGDGGYTF
TRBD2,TRBJ2-1,TRBV24-1,few,TGTGCCACCAGTGATCCCCAACCGGGACTAGCGGGAGTCGGCTCCTACAATGAGCAGTTCTTC,CATSDPQPGLAGVGSYNEQFF
TRBD2,TRBJ2-2,TRBV5-1,few,TGCGCCAGCAGCTTGCAGGAGCGGGAGCGGCTGTTTTTT,CASSLQERERLFF
-,TRBJ1-1,TRBV6-1,once,TGTGCCAGCCCAACAGGGCCGAACACTGAAGCTTTCTTT,CASPTGPNTEAFF
TRBD1,TRBJ2-1,TRBV11-3,few,TGTGCCAGCAGCCCATTTAGGACAGGTAACAATGAGCAGTTCTTC,CASSPFRTGNNEQFF
-,TRBJ2-1,TRBV27,-,TGTGCCAGCAGTTTATTGGTGGGAAGTCAGGGTGAGCAGTTCTTC,CASSLLVGSQGEQFF
TRBD1,TRBJ1-1,TRBV20-1,-,TGCAGTGCTAGAGGGGACAGCTACACTGAAGCTTTCTTT,CSARGDSYTEAFF
-,TRBJ2-6,TRBV5-1,-,TGCGCCAGCAACTGGGGGGCCTCTGGGGCCAACGTCCTGACTTTC,CASNWGASGANVLTF
-,TRBJ1-1,TRBV3-1,-,TGTGCCAGCAGCCGCCGGACGGATGCGGCTTTCTTT,CASSRRTDAAFF
TRBD2,TRBJ2-1,TRBV28,many,TGTGCCAGCAGACTTCCCGGGGGGTACAATGAGCAGTTCTTC,CASRLPGGYNEQFF
TRBD1,TRBJ2-3,TRBV20-1,many,TGCAGTGCGATAGTGTCCGACAGGGCTGGCACAGATACGCAGTATTTT,CSAIVSDRAGTDTQYF
TRBD1,TRBJ1-2,TRBV7-2,-,TGTGCCAGCACCCCGGACAGGCATAACTATGGCTACACCTTC,CASTPDRHNYGYTF
-,TRBJ1-1,TRBV5-6,-,TGTGCCAGCAGCGCTGTTGGCGTATCAGGCACTGAAGCTTTCTTT,CASSAVGVSGTEAFF
-,TRBJ2-7,TRBV4-1,medium-sized,TGCGCCAGCAGCTTCCTGGTTGGAGGGAACTACGAGCAGTACTTC,CASSFLVGGNYEQYF